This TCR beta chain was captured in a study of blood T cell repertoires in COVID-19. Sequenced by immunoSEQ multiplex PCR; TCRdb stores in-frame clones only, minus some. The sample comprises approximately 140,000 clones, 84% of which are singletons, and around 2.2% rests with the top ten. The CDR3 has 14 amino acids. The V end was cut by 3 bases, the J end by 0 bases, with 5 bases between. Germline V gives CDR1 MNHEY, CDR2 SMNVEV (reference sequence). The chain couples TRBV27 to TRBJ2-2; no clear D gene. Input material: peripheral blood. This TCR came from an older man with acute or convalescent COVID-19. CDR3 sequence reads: CASSFSSNTGELFF. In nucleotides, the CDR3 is TGTGCCAGCAGTTTCTCCTCGAACACCGGGGAGCTGTTTTTT.